The subject of this entry is one T cell receptor beta chain. Antigen: not known. The data belong to a study of immune cell composition in non-small cell lung cancer. Points from the study as a whole: Top 10 clone scores and clonality were higher in squamous than adenocarcinoma. It was not proven that tumour-reactive clones equal dominant tumour-associated clones. TIL tumour reactivity correlated with maximal tumour-associated clone frequency in adenocarcinoma.

Genomic DNA came from frozen unsorted single-cell suspensions. With 2 bases clipped from V and 3 bases from J, the junction kept 7 bases outside the gene matches. In germline, CDR1 is SGHRS, CDR2 YFSETQ. The CDR3 is 15 residues long. Only in-frame clones appear in the TCRdb table, and some are missing; sequencing was by immunoSEQ multiplex PCR. The table includes approximately 2,000 clones, roughly four fifths detected once. The chain combines TRBV5-1 with TRBJ2-7; 8 bases align to TRBD1. Sequenced: lung tumor tissue. The clonotype was recovered from a human donor with non-small cell lung cancer. The CDR3, as DNA: TGCGCCAGCAGCTTACGAGCCGGACAGGGCTACGAGCAGTACTTC. Its translation: CASSLRAGQGYEQYF.